The next 8 T cell receptor beta chains were all read from a single sample in a study of Ad26.COV2.S vaccination and SARS-CoV-2 variants. TCRdb's table, derived via immunoSEQ multiplex PCR, lists solely in-frame clones and lacks some. The table includes around 300,000 clones, around 89% detected once. Treatment described: roughly 20 received Ad26.COV2.S at low or high dose, single or two shots; several received placebo; per-sample allocation not given. The investigators took samples on day 63 after the first vaccine or placebo injection. The sequencing used peripheral blood, collected in a trial of Ad26.COV2.S vaccine versus placebo. The receptors stem from a person between 18 and 65 years old who received the Ad26.COV2.S COVID-19 vaccine or a placebo.

The chain carries TRBV27 and TRBJ1-2; D is unresolved. The V gene's germline CDR1 is MNHEY and CDR2 SMNVEV (reference sequence). The CDR3 spans 15 residues. V was shortened by 1 base and J by 1 base, with 10 bases between the two germline ends. For the CDR3, the DNA is TGTGCCAGCAGTTTATACTCCGAGCTTAACTATGGCTACACCTTC. This gives the protein CASSLYSELNYGYTF.

The chain employs TRBV7-9 and TRBJ1-1; no clear D. V lost 2 bases to trimming and J lost 5 bases, with 12 bases between them. Germline assignment: CDR1 SEHNR and CDR2 FQNEAQ (reference sequence). The CDR3 consists of 14 residues. The CDR3 DNA is TGTGCCAGCAGCTTAATCGGTTCGGGAACTGAAGCTTTCTTT. Translating it yields CASSLIGSGTEAFF.

The rearrangement joins TRBV12-3 or TRBV12-4 to TRBJ1-4; D remains unclear. V dropped 5 bases and J dropped 4 bases, with 8 bases sitting between them. This CDR3 is 13 amino acids long. The CDR3 reads CASSPDLNEKLFF. CDR3 DNA sequence: TGTGCCAGCAGTCCGGACCTTAATGAAAAACTGTTTTTT.

V usage is TRBV6-5 and J usage is TRBJ2-7; TRBD2 might be the D (7 bases). Trimming removed 2 bases from V and 3 bases from J, with 14 bases in between. The V gene's germline CDR1 is MNHEY and CDR2 SVGAGI. CDR3 length equals 15 residues. CDR3 sequence reads: CASSYANREGYEQYF. CDR3 sequence (DNA): TGTGCCAGCAGTTACGCAAACAGGGAGGGCTACGAGCAGTACTTC.

This sequence joins TRBV25-1 and TRBJ2-7; D gene ambiguous. Germline CDR1 is MGHDK and CDR2 is SYGVNS. V gave up 1 base and J gave up 6 bases, with 7 bases separating them. The CDR3 contains 12 residues. CDR3 nucleotide sequence: TGTGCCAGCAGTGAATGGTGGGGCGAGCAGTACTTC. This gives the protein CASSEWWGEQYF.

The V gene is TRBV15, the J gene TRBJ2-7, with D tentatively TRBD1 (5 bases). The germline gives CDR1 LNHNV, CDR2 YYDKDF (reference sequence). The germline V and J ends were trimmed by 0 bases and 2 bases, with 11 bases remaining between them. This CDR3 spans 15 amino acids. This chain's CDR3 is CATSRDQGATYEQYF. The CDR3 DNA reads TGTGCCACCAGCAGAGATCAGGGTGCTACCTACGAGCAGTACTTC.

This clone was detected only once. The rearrangement joins TRBV6-2 or TRBV6-3 to TRBJ2-1, with TRBD1 matching over 8 bases. Germline loops: CDR1 MNHEY, CDR2 SVGEGT. The CDR3 contains 15 residues. J lost 2 bases, V lost 5 bases, and 5 bases had no gene match. DNA of the CDR3: TGTGCCAGCAGTCGAGGACAGGGTACCTACAATGAGCAGTTCTTC. Protein sequence: CASSRGQGTYNEQFF.

This rearrangement joins TRBV15 to TRBJ2-3; D is unclear. The germline V gene encodes CDR1 LNHNV and CDR2 YYDKDF (reference sequence). The V end lost 1 base, the J end lost 0 bases, and 8 bases lay between the germline ends. This CDR3 contains 15 residues. The CDR3 region has the DNA TGTGCCACCAGCAGAGTAACCACTAGCACAGATACGCAGTATTTT. Protein sequence: CATSRVTTSTDTQYF.